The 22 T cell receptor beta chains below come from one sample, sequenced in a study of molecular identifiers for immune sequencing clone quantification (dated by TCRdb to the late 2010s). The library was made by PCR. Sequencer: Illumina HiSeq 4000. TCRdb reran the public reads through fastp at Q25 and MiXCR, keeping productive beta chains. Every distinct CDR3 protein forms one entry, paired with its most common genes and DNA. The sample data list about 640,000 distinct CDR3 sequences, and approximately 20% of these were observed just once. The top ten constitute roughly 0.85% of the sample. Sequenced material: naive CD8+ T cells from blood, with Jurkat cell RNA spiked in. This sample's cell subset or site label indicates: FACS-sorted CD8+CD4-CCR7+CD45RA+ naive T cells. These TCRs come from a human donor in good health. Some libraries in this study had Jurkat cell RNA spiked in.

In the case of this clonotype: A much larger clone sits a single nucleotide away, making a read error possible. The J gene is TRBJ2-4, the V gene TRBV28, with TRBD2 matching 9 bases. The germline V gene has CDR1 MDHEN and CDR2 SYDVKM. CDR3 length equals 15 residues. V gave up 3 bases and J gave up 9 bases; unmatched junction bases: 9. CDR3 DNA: TGTGCCAGCAGTTTCCCAACTGGCGGGAGGGCCATTCAGTACTTC. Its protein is CASSFPTGGRAIQYF.

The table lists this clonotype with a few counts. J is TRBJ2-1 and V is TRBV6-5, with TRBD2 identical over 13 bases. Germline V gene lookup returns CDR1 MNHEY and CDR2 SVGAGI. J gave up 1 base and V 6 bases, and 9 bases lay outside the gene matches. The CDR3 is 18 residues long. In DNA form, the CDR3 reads TGTGCCAGCAGAACACTAGCGGGAGGGTCTAGGTCCTACAATGAGCAGTTCTTC. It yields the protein CASRTLAGGSRSYNEQFF.

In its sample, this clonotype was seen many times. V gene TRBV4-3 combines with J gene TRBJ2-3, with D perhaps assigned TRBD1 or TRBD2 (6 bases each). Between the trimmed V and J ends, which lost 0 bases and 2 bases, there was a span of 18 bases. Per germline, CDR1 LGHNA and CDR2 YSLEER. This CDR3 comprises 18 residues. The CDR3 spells CASSQDRLSGAFTDTQYF. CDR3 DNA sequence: TGCGCCAGCAGCCAAGATCGGCTCTCGGGGGCCTTCACAGATACGCAGTATTTT.

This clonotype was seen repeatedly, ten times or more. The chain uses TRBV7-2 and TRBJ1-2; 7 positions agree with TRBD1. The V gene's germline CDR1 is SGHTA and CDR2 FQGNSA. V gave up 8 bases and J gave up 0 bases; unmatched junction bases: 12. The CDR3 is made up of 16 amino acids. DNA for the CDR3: TGTGCCAGCGGGACAGAAGGACAGCTCCCTAACTATGGCTACACCTTC. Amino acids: CASGTEGQLPNYGYTF.

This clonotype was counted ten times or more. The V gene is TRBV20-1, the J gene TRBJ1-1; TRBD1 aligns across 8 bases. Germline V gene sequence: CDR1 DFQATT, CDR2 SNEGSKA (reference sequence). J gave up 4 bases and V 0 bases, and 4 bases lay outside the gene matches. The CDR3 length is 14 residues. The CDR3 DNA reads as TGCAGTGCTAGAGATCAGGGGGCTGGCACTGAAGCTTTCTTT. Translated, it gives CSARDQGAGTEAFF.

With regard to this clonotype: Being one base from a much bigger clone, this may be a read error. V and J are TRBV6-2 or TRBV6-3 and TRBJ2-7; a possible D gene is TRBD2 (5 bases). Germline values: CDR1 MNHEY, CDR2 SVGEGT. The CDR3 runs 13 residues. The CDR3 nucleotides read TGTGCCAGCAGTTTAGGAGGTTTCAACGAGCAGCACTTC. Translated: CASSLGGFNEQHF.

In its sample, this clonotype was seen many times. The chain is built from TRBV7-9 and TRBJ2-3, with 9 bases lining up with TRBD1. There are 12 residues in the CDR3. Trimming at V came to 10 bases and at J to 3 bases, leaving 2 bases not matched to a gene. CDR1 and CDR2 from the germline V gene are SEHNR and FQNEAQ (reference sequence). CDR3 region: CANGQGTDTQYF. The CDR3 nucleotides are TGTGCCAACGGACAGGGGACAGATACGCAGTATTTT. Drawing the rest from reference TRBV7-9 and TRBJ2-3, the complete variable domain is DTGVSQNPRHKITKRGQNVTFRCDPISEHNRLYWYRQTLGQGPEFLTYFQNEAQLEKSRLLSDRFSAERPKGSFSTLEIQRTEQGDSAMYLCANGQGTDTQYFGPGTRLTVL.

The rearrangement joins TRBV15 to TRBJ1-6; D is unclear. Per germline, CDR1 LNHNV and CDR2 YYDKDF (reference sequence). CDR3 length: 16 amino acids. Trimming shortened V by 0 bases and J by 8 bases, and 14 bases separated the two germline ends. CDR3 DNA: TGTGCCACCAGCAGAGAACCGGGGATGGGTGATTCACCCCTCCACTTT. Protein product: CATSREPGMGDSPLHF.

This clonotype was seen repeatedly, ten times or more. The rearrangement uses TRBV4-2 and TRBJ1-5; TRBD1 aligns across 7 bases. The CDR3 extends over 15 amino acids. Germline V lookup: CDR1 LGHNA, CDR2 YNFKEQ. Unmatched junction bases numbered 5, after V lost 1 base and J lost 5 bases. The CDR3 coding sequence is TGTGCCAGCAGCCAAGCCGGGACAGTCGATCAGCCCCAGCATTTT. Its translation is CASSQAGTVDQPQHF.

CDR3 sequence: CASSQDFGNTEAFF. The CDR3 region has the DNA TGTGCCAGCAGCCAAGATTTCGGGAACACTGAAGCTTTCTTT. The V call is TRBV14, the J call TRBJ1-1; D unresolved. The germline V and J ends were trimmed by 0 bases and 1 base, with 6 bases remaining between them. The CDR3 has 14 residues. Germline CDR1 SGHDN, CDR2 FVKESK. Looking up the rest from reference TRBV14 and TRBJ1-1 gives the full variable domain: EAGVTQFPSHSVIEKGQTVTLRCDPISGHDNLYWYRRVMGKEIKFLLHFVKESKQDESGMPNNRFLAERTGGTYSTLKVQPAELEDSGVYFCASSQDFGNTEAFFGQGTRLTVV.

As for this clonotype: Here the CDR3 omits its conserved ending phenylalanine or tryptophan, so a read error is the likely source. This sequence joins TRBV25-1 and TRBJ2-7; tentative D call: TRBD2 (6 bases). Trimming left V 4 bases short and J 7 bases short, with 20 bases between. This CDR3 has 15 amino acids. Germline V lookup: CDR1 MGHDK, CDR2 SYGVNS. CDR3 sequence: CASSGGREFGWEQYL. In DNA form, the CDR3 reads TGTGCCAGCAGTGGAGGACGGGAGTTTGGATGGGAGCAGTACCTC.

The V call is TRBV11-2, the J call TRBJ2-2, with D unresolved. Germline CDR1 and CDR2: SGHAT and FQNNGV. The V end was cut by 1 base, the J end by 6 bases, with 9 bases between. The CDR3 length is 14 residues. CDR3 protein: CASSLVLGPGELFF. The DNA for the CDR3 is TGTGCCAGCAGCTTAGTTCTGGGTCCCGGGGAGCTGTTTTTT.

The CDR3: CASRASTASDEQFF. CDR3 sequence (DNA): TGTGCCAGCAGGGCCTCAACAGCCAGTGATGAGCAGTTCTTC. The J gene is TRBJ2-1, the V gene TRBV6-5; D remains unclear. The germline CDR1 and CDR2 sequences are MNHEY and SVGAGI. Trimming removed 6 bases at V and 8 bases at J, with 17 bases between. The CDR3 is 14 residues long.

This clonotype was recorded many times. The CDR3 spells CASSDHYMDYEQYF. In DNA form, the CDR3 reads TGTGCCAGCAGTGATCACTATATGGACTACGAGCAGTACTTC. V gene TRBV25-1 combines with J gene TRBJ2-7; D not resolved. CDR1 and CDR2 from the germline V gene are MGHDK and SYGVNS. This CDR3 is built from 14 residues. Trimming cost V 3 bases and J 3 bases, with 12 bases left between them.

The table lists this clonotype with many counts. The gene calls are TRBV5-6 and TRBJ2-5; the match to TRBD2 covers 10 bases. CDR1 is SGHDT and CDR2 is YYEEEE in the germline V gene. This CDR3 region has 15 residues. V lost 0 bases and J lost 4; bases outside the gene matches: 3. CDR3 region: CASSLDLAGVETQYF. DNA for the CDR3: TGTGCCAGCAGCTTGGACCTAGCGGGGGTAGAGACCCAGTACTTC.

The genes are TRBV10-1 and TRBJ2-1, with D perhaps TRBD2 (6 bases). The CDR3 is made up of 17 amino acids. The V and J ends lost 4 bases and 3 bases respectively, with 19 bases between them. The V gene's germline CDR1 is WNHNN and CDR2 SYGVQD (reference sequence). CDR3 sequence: CASSAGLSRGSYNEQFF. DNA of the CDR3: TGCGCCAGCAGTGCAGGGCTTTCTCGGGGGAGCTACAATGAGCAGTTCTTC.

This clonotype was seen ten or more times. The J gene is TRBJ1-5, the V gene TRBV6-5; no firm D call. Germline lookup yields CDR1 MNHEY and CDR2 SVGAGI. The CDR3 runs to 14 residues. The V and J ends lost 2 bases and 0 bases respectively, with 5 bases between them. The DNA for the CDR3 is TGTGCCAGCAGTTACGGACGTAGCAATCAGCCCCAGCATTTT. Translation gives CASSYGRSNQPQHF.

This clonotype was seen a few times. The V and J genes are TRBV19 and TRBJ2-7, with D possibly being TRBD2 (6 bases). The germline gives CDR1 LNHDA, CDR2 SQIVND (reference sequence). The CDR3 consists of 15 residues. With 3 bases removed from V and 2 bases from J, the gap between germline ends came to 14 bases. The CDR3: CASSIGSGVPYEQYF. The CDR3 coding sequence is TGTGCCAGTAGTATCGGGTCGGGGGTCCCCTACGAGCAGTACTTC.

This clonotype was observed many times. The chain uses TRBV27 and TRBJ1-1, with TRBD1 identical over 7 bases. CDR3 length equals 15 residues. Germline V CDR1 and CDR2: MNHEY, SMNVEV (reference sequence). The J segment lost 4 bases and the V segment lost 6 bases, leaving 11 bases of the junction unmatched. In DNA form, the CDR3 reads TGTGCCAGCAGACAAGAGACAGGGATTTCCACTGAAGCTTTCTTT. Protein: CASRQETGISTEAFF.

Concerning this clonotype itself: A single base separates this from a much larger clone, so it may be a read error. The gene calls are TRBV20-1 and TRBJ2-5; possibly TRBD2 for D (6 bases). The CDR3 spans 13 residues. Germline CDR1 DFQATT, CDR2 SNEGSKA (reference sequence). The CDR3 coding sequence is TGCAGTATTCCGCCGGGGGAACAAGAGGCCCAGTACTTC. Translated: CSIPPGEQEAQYF.

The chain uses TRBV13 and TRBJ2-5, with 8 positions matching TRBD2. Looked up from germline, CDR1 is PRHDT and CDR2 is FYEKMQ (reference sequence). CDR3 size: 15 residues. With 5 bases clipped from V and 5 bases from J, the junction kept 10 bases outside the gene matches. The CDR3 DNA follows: TGTGCCAGCAGCCTGTCCCCCGGGGGGGCCGAGACCCAGTACTTC. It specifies CASSLSPGGAETQYF.

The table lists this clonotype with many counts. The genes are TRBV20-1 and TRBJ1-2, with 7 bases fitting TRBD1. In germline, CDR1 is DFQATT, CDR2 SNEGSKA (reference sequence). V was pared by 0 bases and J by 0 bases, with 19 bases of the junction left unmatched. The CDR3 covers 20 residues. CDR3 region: CSARDNGEGQKKPTNYGYTF. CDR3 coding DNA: TGCAGTGCTAGAGATAATGGGGAGGGACAGAAGAAACCAACTAACTATGGCTACACCTTC.